Listed here are 15 T cell receptor beta chains from one sample, sequenced in a study of OX40 agonist ivuxolimab in advanced cancers. TCRdb's table, derived via immunoSEQ multiplex PCR, lists solely in-frame clones and lacks some. The repertoire holds tens of thousands of clones, with 84% as singletons. The material was CD4+ or CD8+ T cells sorted from blood, obtained in a trial of the OX40 agonist ivuxolimab. Source of these receptors: an adult with an advanced solid tumor such as melanoma, head and neck, liver or kidney cancer.

This clone was recorded a few times. The chain couples TRBV29-1 to TRBJ1-5; D gene uncertain. Trimming took off 7 bases at V and 11 bases at J, with 6 bases between the two ends. The CDR3 is made up of 8 amino acids. Germline V CDR1 and CDR2: SQVTM, ANQGSEA. The CDR3 region has the DNA TGCAGCGGTATGACCCAGCATTTT. It encodes CSGMTQHF.

The rearrangement uses TRBV5-4 and TRBJ2-5; possibly TRBD1 for D (6 bases). Between the trimmed V and J ends, which lost 3 bases and 4 bases, there was a span of 13 bases. The CDR3 is made up of 14 amino acids. In germline, CDR1 is SGHNT, CDR2 YYREEE (reference sequence). CDR3 residues: CASSSDSPRETQYF. The CDR3 nucleotides read TGTGCCAGCAGCTCGGACAGTCCCCGAGAGACCCAGTACTTC.

This chain connects TRBV5-4 to TRBJ2-7; D not resolved. V was clipped by 4 bases and J by 4 bases, with 15 bases between them. The CDR3 is 14 amino acids. Germline lookup yields CDR1 SGHNT and CDR2 YYREEE (reference sequence). CDR3 coding DNA: TGTGCCAGCAGCAGCCAAGGAGCGCGTTACGAGCAGTACTTC. Its translation is CASSSQGARYEQYF.

V is TRBV5-6 and J is TRBJ1-1; 9 nucleotides agree with TRBD1. The CDR3 loop spans 14 amino acids. V was clipped by 2 bases and J by 7 bases; unmatched bases: 6. Germline CDR1 SGHDT, CDR2 YYEEEE. CDR3 in amino acids: CASSLQGARGEAFF. The CDR3 DNA reads TGTGCCAGCAGCTTACAGGGGGCGCGGGGTGAAGCTTTCTTT. The full variable domain, in which reference TRBV5-6 and TRBJ1-1 provide the parts outside the CDR3, is DAGVTQSPTHLIKTRGQQVTLRCSPKSGHDTVSWYQQALGQGPQFIFQYYEEEERQRGNFPDRFSGHQFPNYSSELNVNALLLGDSALYLCASSLQGARGEAFFGQGTRLTVV.

This sequence joins TRBV21-1 and TRBJ2-7; the D call in the table, TRBD1, was not verified against the DNA. TRBV21-1 counts as a pseudogene. There are 20 residues in the CDR3. The CDR3 DNA reads as TGTGCCAGCAGCAAATGGGACAGGGACCAAGGGGGACAGGGGGCTGAAGAGCAGTACTTC. It codes for CASSKWDRDQGGQGAEEQYF.

This chain connects TRBV4-1 to TRBJ2-3; D is unresolved. Germline CDR1 is MGHRA and CDR2 is YSYEKL. V was trimmed by 4 bases and J by 1 base, leaving 6 bases between them. The CDR3 has 13 amino acids. The CDR3 sequence: CASSRVRTDTQYF. The CDR3 DNA is TGCGCCAGCAGCCGGGTGCGCACAGATACGCAGTATTTT.

This rearrangement joins TRBV5-5 to TRBJ1-2; the D is unclear. CDR1 SGHKS and CDR2 YYEKEE come from the germline V gene (reference sequence). The V and J ends lost 1 base and 0 bases respectively, with 10 bases between them. The CDR3 covers 15 residues. CDR3 nucleotides: TGTGCCAGCAGCTTGAGTCGGGGATCTAACTATGGCTACACCTTC. Protein sequence: CASSLSRGSNYGYTF.

J is TRBJ2-1 and V is TRBV7-9; 8 nucleotides agree with TRBD2. The CDR3 covers 14 residues. Trimming cost V 6 bases and J 2 bases; bases outside gene matches: 3. Germline CDR1 and CDR2: SEHNR and FQNEAQ (reference sequence). This CDR3 reads CASRIGRAYNEQFF. The CDR3 DNA sequence: TGTGCCAGCAGAATCGGGAGGGCCTACAATGAGCAGTTCTTC.

The genes are TRBV30 and TRBJ2-6, with a weak D call TRBD2 (5 bases). The CDR3 has 15 residues. Trimming left V 8 bases short and J 1 base short, with 15 bases between. Per the germline V gene, CDR1 is GTSNPN and CDR2 is SVGIG (reference sequence). The CDR3 here is CAGLPPGSGANVLTF. The CDR3 bases are TGTGCCGGACTTCCCCCGGGATCTGGGGCCAACGTCCTGACTTTC.

This chain links TRBV5-1 with TRBJ2-7; tentative D call: TRBD2 (7 bases). The CDR3 contains 14 residues. V dropped 4 bases and J dropped 4 bases, with 15 bases sitting between them. The germline CDR1 and CDR2 sequences are SGHRS and YFSETQ. CDR3 region: CASSPREGGYEQYF. In DNA, the CDR3 is TGCGCCAGCAGCCCTAGGGAGGGGGGATACGAGCAGTACTTC. The full variable domain, its missing parts supplied by reference TRBV5-1 and TRBJ2-7, is KAGVTQTPRYLIKTRGQQVTLSCSPISGHRSVSWYQQTPGQGLQFLFEYFSETQRNKGNFPGRFSGRQFSNSRSEMNVSTLELGDSALYLCASSPREGGYEQYFGPGTRLTVT.

This clone was picked up one time. The chain joins TRBV7-8 to TRBJ2-7; no firm D call. V was shortened by 4 bases and J by 4 bases, with 17 bases between the two germline ends. The CDR3 extends over 15 amino acids. CDR1 and CDR2 from the germline V gene are SGHVS and FQNEAQ. The CDR3 loop reads CASSSESMGFYEQYF. CDR3 nucleotides: TGTGCCAGCAGCTCCGAGAGCATGGGATTTTACGAGCAGTACTTC.

The rearrangement joins TRBV7-2 to TRBJ1-2; a possible D gene is TRBD1 (6 bases). Trimming stripped 4 bases from V and 4 bases from J, with 16 bases between. From germline, CDR1 is SGHTA and CDR2 FQGNSA. This CDR3 contains 15 residues. CDR3 in DNA: TGTGCCAGCAGCTGGCCGGGCAGGGGCCTCTATGGCTACACCTTC. Amino acids: CASSWPGRGLYGYTF.

The chain links TRBV28 to TRBJ2-7; D possibly corresponds to TRBD1 (6 bases). The CDR3 sequence is 16 residues long. Trimming took off 5 bases at V and 2 bases at J, with 19 bases between the two ends. Germline CDR1 reads MDHEN; CDR2 reads SYDVKM. Here the CDR3 reads CASSAVTHRDAYEQYF. For the CDR3, the DNA is TGTGCCAGCAGTGCCGTCACGCACAGGGACGCCTACGAGCAGTACTTC.

The chain links TRBV28 to TRBJ1-2; no definite D call. V was pared by 6 bases and J by 3 bases, with 11 bases between. Germline lookup yields CDR1 MDHEN and CDR2 SYDVKM. The CDR3 spans 13 residues. CDR3 sequence (DNA): TGTGCCAGCAGGCAGACGCTCCACTATGGCTACACCTTC. As protein: CASRQTLHYGYTF.

The chain recombines TRBV9 with TRBJ1-1; D is undetermined. The CDR3 spans 15 residues. V gave up 4 bases and J gave up 1 base, with 14 bases separating them. Germline V lookup: CDR1 SGDLS, CDR2 YYNGEE. CDR3 sequence reads: CASSPRGFSNTEAFF. Written as DNA, the CDR3 is TGTGCCAGCAGCCCCCGGGGATTCTCGAACACTGAAGCTTTCTTT.